This T cell receptor (beta chain) comes out of a study of blood T cells in healthy people across ages. Study results and caveats: PBMCs went unsorted, and a conclusive naive versus antigen-experienced comparison was therefore prevented.

The V gene lost 2 bases and the J gene lost 2 bases, with 9 bases spanning the gap. The CDR3 has 14 residues. Germline-derived CDR1 and CDR2 are LGHDT and YNNKEL (reference sequence). About this clonotype: As yet, its antigen is unknown.

Sample-barcoded 5' priming and a J-beta primer mix drove a second PCR of roughly 6 to 12 cycles. MiXCR, run by TCRdb on the 5' RACE reads, gives a single entry per CDR3 protein. The sample lists 600,000 to 850,000 distinct CDR3 sequences; approximately 25% were seen once. The sample also formed part of further work on T cells of mothers and their children. That source reports: For cDNA synthesis, the complete extracted RNA was used (roughly 1.5 ug per 15 ul).

Sequencing used blood. This rearrangement joins TRBV3-1 to TRBJ2-5, with D possibly TRBD2 on 6 matching bases. The source is a boy aged 5 to 17 in good health. The CDR3 spells CASSQPGLQETQYF. The CDR3 DNA follows: TGTGCCAGCAGCCAACCGGGACTTCAAGAGACCCAGTACTTC.